A few counts support the clone carrying this T cell receptor (beta chain). These data are taken from a study of blood T cell repertoires in COVID-19. Methods used by the authors: Amplification of reference gene primers was used by the study to estimate nucleated cell counts. TCRdb's copy holds only in-frame clones and misses some; the assay was immunoSEQ multiplex PCR. The V and J calls and the clone size are those of that table, but D and trimming were determined from the DNA. Among hundreds of thousands of clones listed, 85% to 90% were seen once. This CDR3 spans 15 amino acids. Trimming took 5 bases from V and 3 from J, leaving 17 bases between them. Germline CDR1 SGHTA, CDR2 FQGNSA.

This clonotype was obtained from a woman aged 18-29 years who had recovered from COVID-19. Sequencing input: PBMCs or T cells enriched from blood (not recorded which). The chain carries TRBV7-2 and TRBJ2-7, with D perhaps TRBD1 (6 bases). CDR3 DNA: TGTGCCAGCAGCCTTACAGGGAACTGGGGCTACGAGCAGTACTTC. Its translation: CASSLTGNWGYEQYF.